This TCR beta chain was retrieved from a study of shared clonotypes between healthy human individuals (dated by TCRdb to 2020 to 2022). At the level of the whole study: The cohort included a few men and two women between 18 and 49 years of age. For each donor, three plates each were used for CD4 naive and CD4 memory, two plates were used for CD8 naive, and one plate was used for CD8 memory. The study deeply sequenced blood TCR repertoires of five healthy adults to estimate repertoire size and the extent of clonotype sharing between individuals. To increase sequencing depth and limit assay-specific biases, different laboratories used diverse techniques to prepare libraries and sequence TCR repertoires. Leukapheresis yielded between about 0.9 and 9 billion PBMCs per donor.

The full study reports these points: Naive subsets generally had larger estimated clonotype richness than memory subsets. Higher generation probabilities were observed for clonotypes shared by all four sorted-subset donors than for non-shared clonotypes. Even with the large sequencing depth, rarefaction of the sorted-subset datasets indicated that sequencing was incomplete. Because the study included only a small number of donors, the genetic and exposure-history diversity represented was limited. Pairwise subsampling led to the expectation that sequencing depth would affect the degree of clonotype sharing among donors. Across a few donors, approximately 4.9% of naive CD4, roughly 3.4% of naive CD8, approximately 2.5% of memory CD4, and roughly 0.4% of memory CD8 clonotypes were shared. Only blood was sampled, and tissue TCR repertoires likely differ from those in blood.

TCR CDR3 regions were amplified from genomic DNA by multiplex PCR using the deep immunoSEQ assay. Extracted genomic DNA from each cell subset was spread evenly across all wells of several immunoSEQ 96-well plates, with each plate serving as a replicate. For sorted subsets, each replicate PCR was loaded with roughly 200 ng genomic DNA, equivalent to 30,000 to 35,000 T cell genomes. Purified libraries were quantified with a Qubit 3.0 fluorometer, sized on a Bioanalyzer 2100, and re-quantified with the KAPA Library Quantification kit. Every immunoSEQ 96-well plate was sequenced on a separate single-read 150-cycle Illumina NextSeq 550 flow cell. On the study's bioinformatics: Because only junctional sequences without quality scores were contained in the immunoSEQ output, filtering matching that applied to full-length reads could not be performed. Sequences were annotated with PyIR, a Python wrapper for IgBLAST v1.9, and V/J genes and CDR3 were assigned using IMGT germline references. Any read was removed if the V/J assignment was weak (E-value above 1e-6), the CDR3 was missing, or the read contained stop codons, out-of-frame junctions, or ambiguous translated residues. V3J clonotypes were defined as sequences sharing an identical inferred V gene, J gene, and CDR3 amino acid sequence. Percentage overlap between repertoires was calculated by dividing the number of shared unique clonotypes by the size of the smaller repertoire. RTK rarefaction, the Chao1 estimator, and Recon v2.1 estimates of unobserved clonotypes were used to assess repertoire richness. Generation probabilities were computed with OLGA for all TCRbeta clonotypes obtained by the gDNA method from several donors. TCRdb mirrors the immuneACCESS table, restricted to in-frame sequences. Some clones are absent from its copies; in checked studies, under half trace to an unresolved V gene, and the reason for the others is unknown. D and trimming were read from the DNA, whereas the V and J calls and clone size are those reported in that table. This sample comprises about 990,000 clones, about 84% of them detected only once. The ten largest make up more than 0.55% of the sample.

Comment on this clone: Its antigen is still unknown. The record has no base qualities; no much larger clone is one base away.

The donors were healthy, HIV-negative adults who had no recently reported acute infections or vaccinations. All donors were Caucasian adults living in Nashville, Tennessee, USA. CD4+ T cells were enriched by magnetic negative selection, after which naive cells were positively selected on CD45RA and the negative fraction was taken as the memory subset. Blood was collected by leukapheresis, and PBMCs were isolated by Ficoll-Histopaque density gradient centrifugation and then cryopreserved in liquid nitrogen vapor phase. Purity and quantity of every magnetically sorted T cell population were checked by analytical flow cytometry. Genomic DNA was isolated from each sorted fraction and quantified by UV absorbance on a Nanodrop 2000c. V is cut back by 4 bases and J by 4 bases, with 9 bases in the junction unmatched. Reading the germline V gene gives CDR1 SGHTS and CDR2 YDEGEE. The cysteine opens and the phenylalanine closes a CDR3 of 16 amino acids. Of the read, only the CDR3 DNA is kept; its 48 bases are in frame from base 1.

Recombination joined TRBV5-8 with TRBJ2-2, and 8 junction bases match TRBD1. The receptor's source is a man aged 18 to 30 in good health. Some clones in this sample may be carry-over from other donors' samples. Source material: memory CD4+ T cells from PBMCs. In the paper's terms, the cell subset or site label means: CD45RA-negative fraction. The CDR3 protein: CASSLRTGLSTGELFF. The sequenced DNA is TGTGCCAGCAGCCTAAGGACAGGGCTTAGCACCGGGGAGCTGTTTTTT. Reference TRBV5-8 and TRBJ2-2 genes cover what lies past the CDR3, so the full variable domain is EAGVTQSPTHLIKTRGQQATLRCSPISGHTSVYWYQQALGLGLQFLLWYDEGEERNRGNFPPRFSGRQFPNYSSELNVNALELEDSALYLCASSLRTGLSTGELFFGEGSRLTVL.